This T cell receptor beta chain was obtained from a study of cytomegalovirus exposure and HLA in healthy donors. Study-level findings and limits: Most TCR sequences were seen very rarely across donors, but some public TCRs occurred in many. In an earlier analysis, productive rearrangement rates for most beta V segments clustered near 90% or 30%. Using the classifier, cytomegalovirus status was reportedly diagnosed with high specificity and sensitivity.

Vbeta (60) and Jbeta (13) primers were used in the PCR. As handled by the study authors: The count from a later analysis was about 80 million unique TCR beta chains, roughly 11 million of them shared. Sequencing used immunoSEQ multiplex PCR; TCRdb keeps in-frame clones, though not all of them. V and J calls and clone size are given by that table; D and trimming were obtained from the DNA. The sample consists of 150,000 to 200,000 clones, 60% to 80% of them appearing once. For this clone: Its antigen is unknown.

Germline CDR1 is MDHEN and CDR2 is SYDVKM. This CDR3 is 12 amino acids long. V lost 5 bases, J lost 6 bases, and 3 bases stayed unmatched. The sequence derives from a male donor in good health and CMV-seronegative. The genes are TRBV28 and TRBJ1-2; 7 positions match TRBD1. Sequenced sample: PBMCs. CDR3 DNA: TGTGCCAGCAGTCGGGACAGAAATGGCTACACCTTC. This codes for CASSRDRNGYTF.